Listed here is a single TCR beta chain. This record belongs to a study of long-term antiretroviral therapy in people with HIV. Germline values: CDR1 SGHDT, CDR2 YYEEEE. This CDR3 is 17 amino acids long. Trimming took 1 base from V and 6 from J; bases not matched to a gene: 9. At the survey level, the v3.0 immunoSEQ assay was run. Clones were sequenced by immunoSEQ multiplex PCR, and TCRdb holds only the in-frame ones, with some missing. The repertoire holds about 33,000 clones, with approximately 96% as singletons. The TCR sequence derives from a man aged 25 to 45 with HIV. The chain joins TRBV5-6 to TRBJ2-1, with 11 bases that match TRBD1. Sample: unsorted PBMCs, taken approximately 6.6 years after starting antiretroviral therapy. As DNA, the CDR3 is TGTGCCAGCAGCTTGTTGCTGCGGACAGGGGGCCTCAATGAGCAGTTCTTC. Encoded protein: CASSLLLRTGGLNEQFF.